These T cell receptor beta chains were read from a single sample in a study of CD8 T cells in Susac syndrome. TCRdb analysed the immunoSEQ multiplex PCR reads with MiXCR anew, one entry per CDR3 protein. The table shows 150,000 to 200,000 distinct CDR3 sequences, with 90% to 97% occurring only once. Sequencing input: CD4+ T cells from PBMCs. The receptors come from a human donor with multiple sclerosis. CDR3s include the opening cysteine and the closing phenylalanine or tryptophan. Clone size, where shown, is once, few, many, or a class for clones that have expanded.

cdr3_aa: CATSDLVGETQYF
j_call: TRBJ2-5
v_call: TRBV24-1
clone_size: NA

cdr3_aa: CAWRAVLSSYNSPLHF
j_call: TRBJ1-6
v_call: TRBV30
clone_size: NA

cdr3_aa: CASARLAGFSTGELFF
j_call: TRBJ2-2
v_call: TRBV9
clone_size: NA

cdr3_aa: CASSYDRGQAGDTQYF
j_call: TRBJ2-3
v_call: TRBV12-3/TRBV12-4
clone_size: NA

cdr3_aa: CASSDPSYWGYTF
j_call: TRBJ1-2
v_call: TRBV25-1
clone_size: once

cdr3_aa: CASSLYTGPGEISEQFF
j_call: TRBJ2-1
v_call: TRBV6-2/TRBV6-3
clone_size: NA

cdr3_aa: CSAIRASSETQYF
j_call: TRBJ2-5
v_call: TRBV29-1
clone_size: NA

cdr3_aa: CSAIDTHNEQFF
j_call: TRBJ2-1
v_call: TRBV20-1
clone_size: NA

cdr3_aa: CASSQSTGGGYNEQFF
j_call: TRBJ2-1
v_call: TRBV23-1
clone_size: NA

cdr3_aa: CASSPKQGNYGYTF
j_call: TRBJ1-2
v_call: TRBV3-1
clone_size: NA

cdr3_aa: CAWSVSGAETQYF
j_call: TRBJ2-5
v_call: TRBV30
clone_size: NA

cdr3_aa: CSAPDRVETQYF
j_call: TRBJ2-5
v_call: TRBV20-1
clone_size: few

cdr3_aa: CACRDWKTNEQFF
j_call: TRBJ2-1
v_call: TRBV6-2/TRBV6-3
clone_size: once

cdr3_aa: CASSLLVGPEQFF
j_call: TRBJ2-1
v_call: TRBV5-1
clone_size: NA

cdr3_aa: CASSQEDDSPYGYTF
j_call: TRBJ1-2
v_call: TRBV4-3
clone_size: NA

cdr3_aa: CSAWWGNTEAFF
j_call: TRBJ1-1
v_call: TRBV29-1
clone_size: NA

cdr3_aa: CASSPGGRADTQYF
j_call: TRBJ2-3
v_call: TRBV18
clone_size: once

cdr3_aa: CSVTQHSGANVLTF
j_call: TRBJ2-6
v_call: TRBV29-1
clone_size: NA

cdr3_aa: CASSQTQGDTQYF
j_call: TRBJ2-3
v_call: TRBV3-1
clone_size: once

cdr3_aa: CASSLASGGYGYTF
j_call: TRBJ1-2
v_call: TRBV7-9
clone_size: NA

cdr3_aa: CASGRGFSNQPQHF
j_call: TRBJ1-5
v_call: TRBV2
clone_size: NA

cdr3_aa: CASSVAAGKDIQYF
j_call: TRBJ2-4
v_call: TRBV9
clone_size: NA

cdr3_aa: CASSVVGTAGEQYF
j_call: TRBJ2-7
v_call: TRBV2
clone_size: NA

cdr3_aa: CASSVTGNQPQHF
j_call: TRBJ1-5
v_call: TRBV2
clone_size: NA

cdr3_aa: CSATPIDKGYEQYF
j_call: TRBJ2-7
v_call: TRBV20-1
clone_size: NA

cdr3_aa: CASSLKVTGKSDGYTF
j_call: TRBJ1-2
v_call: TRBV7-9
clone_size: once

cdr3_aa: CASSRISQGDYGYTF
j_call: TRBJ1-2
v_call: TRBV6-5
clone_size: NA

cdr3_aa: CASSFRDKYNEQFF
j_call: TRBJ2-1
v_call: TRBV7-2
clone_size: NA